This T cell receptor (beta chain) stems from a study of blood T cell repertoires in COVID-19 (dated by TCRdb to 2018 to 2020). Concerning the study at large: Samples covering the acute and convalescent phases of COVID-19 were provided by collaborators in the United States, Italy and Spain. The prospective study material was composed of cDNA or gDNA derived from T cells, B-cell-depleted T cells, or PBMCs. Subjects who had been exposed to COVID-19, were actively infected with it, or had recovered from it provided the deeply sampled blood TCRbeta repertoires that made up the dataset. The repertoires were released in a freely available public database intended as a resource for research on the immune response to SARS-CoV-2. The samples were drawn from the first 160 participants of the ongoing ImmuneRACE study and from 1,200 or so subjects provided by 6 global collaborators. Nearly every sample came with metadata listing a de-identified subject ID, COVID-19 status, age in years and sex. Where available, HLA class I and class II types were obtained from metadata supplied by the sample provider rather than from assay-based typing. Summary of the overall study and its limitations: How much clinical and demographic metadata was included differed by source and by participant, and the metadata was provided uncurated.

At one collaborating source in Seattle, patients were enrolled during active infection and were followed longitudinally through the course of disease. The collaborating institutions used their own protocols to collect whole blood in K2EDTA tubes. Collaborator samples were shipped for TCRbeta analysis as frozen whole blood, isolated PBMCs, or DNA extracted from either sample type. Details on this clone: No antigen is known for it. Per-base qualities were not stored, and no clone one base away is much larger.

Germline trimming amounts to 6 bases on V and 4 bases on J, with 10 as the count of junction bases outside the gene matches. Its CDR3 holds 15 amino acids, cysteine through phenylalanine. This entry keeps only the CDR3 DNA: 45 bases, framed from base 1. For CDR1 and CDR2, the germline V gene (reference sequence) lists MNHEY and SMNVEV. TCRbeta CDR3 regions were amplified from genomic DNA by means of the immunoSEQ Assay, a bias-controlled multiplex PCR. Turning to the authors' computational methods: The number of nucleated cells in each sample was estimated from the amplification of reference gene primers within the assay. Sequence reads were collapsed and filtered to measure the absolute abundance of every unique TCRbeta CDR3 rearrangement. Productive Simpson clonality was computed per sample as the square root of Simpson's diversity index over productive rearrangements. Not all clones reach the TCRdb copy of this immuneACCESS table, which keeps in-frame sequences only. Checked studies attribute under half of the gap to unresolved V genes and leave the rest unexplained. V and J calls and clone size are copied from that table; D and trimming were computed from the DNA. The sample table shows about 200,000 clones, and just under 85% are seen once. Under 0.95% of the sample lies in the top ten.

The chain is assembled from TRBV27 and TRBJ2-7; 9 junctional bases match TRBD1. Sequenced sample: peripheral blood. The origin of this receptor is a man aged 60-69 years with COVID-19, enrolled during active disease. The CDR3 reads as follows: CASSRRQGGNYEQYF. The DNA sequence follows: TGTGCCAGCAGCCGTAGACAGGGGGGTAATTACGAGCAGTACTTC.